This T cell receptor beta chain was retrieved from a study of metastatic and nonmetastatic thyroid tumors. This clone was picked up many times. Trimming took 3 bases from V and 7 from J, leaving 12 bases between them. This CDR3 is 13 amino acids long. TCRdb reanalyzed the PCR reads with MiXCR. Of 20,000 to 30,000 clones listed, roughly 13% are singletons. All patients were treatment-naive before thyroid surgery. Sample: blood. The J gene is TRBJ1-1, the V gene TRBV12-3 or TRBV12-4; no reliable D call. The origin of this receptor is a female donor with papillary thyroid cancer or a benign thyroid nodule (not recorded which). Some clones in this sample may be carry-over from other donors' samples. The CDR3 reads CASSLRAAGEAFF. CDR3 DNA: TGTGCCAGCAGTTTGAGAGCGGCGGGTGAAGCTTTCTTT.